This T cell receptor beta chain was captured in a study of T-cell memory formation after mild COVID-19. One entry per CDR3 protein, called by TCRdb with MiXCR from the 5' RACE reads. The repertoire includes fewer than 350,000 distinct CDR3 sequences, less than 20% of them detected once, and approximately 20% sits in the top ten. Trimming removed 5 bases from V and 2 bases from J; junction bases left unmatched: 2. The germline CDR1 and CDR2 sequences are DFQATT and SNEGSKA (reference sequence). This CDR3 region has 12 residues. This TCR derives from a man aged 18 to 35 who had mild COVID-19 (a few samples of this study predate the infection). Cell type and time point are not known. The chain uses TRBV20-1 and TRBJ1-1; the match to TRBD1 covers 7 bases. Sequenced sample: PBMCs or a T cell subset sorted from them (not recorded which). CDR3 sequence (DNA): TGCAGTGCTGGGACAGAAAACACTGAAGCTTTCTTT. This codes for CSAGTENTEAFF.